Shown below are 20 T cell receptor beta chains from a single sample sequenced in a study of blood T cell repertoires in COVID-19. Some clones are missing from TCRdb's copy, which holds only in-frame ones; the method was immunoSEQ multiplex PCR. The data contain under 70,000 clones, about four fifths of them seen just once; the ten biggest clones take up roughly 9.7%. The sequenced sample was peripheral blood. Source of these receptors: a human donor in a cohort sampled during active COVID-19.

The rearrangement links TRBV6-5 to TRBJ1-1; 7 bases are shared with TRBD1. Germline CDR1 and CDR2: MNHEY and SVGAGI. The CDR3 length is 15 residues. Trimming took 5 bases from V and 3 from J; bases not matched to a gene: 9. The CDR3 is CASSITGATDTEAFF. CDR3 DNA: TGTGCCAGCAGTATCACAGGGGCGACGGACACTGAAGCTTTCTTT.

V and J are TRBV27 and TRBJ2-5; TRBD2 agrees at 13 bases. In germline, CDR1 is MNHEY, CDR2 SMNVEV (reference sequence). The CDR3 extends over 15 amino acids. Germline trimming cut 5 bases from V and 4 bases from J; bases unmatched to any gene: 4. CDR3 bases: TGTGCCAGCAGTCAACTAGCGGGAGGGGGAGAGACCCAGTACTTC. Its protein is CASSQLAGGGETQYF.

The chain combines TRBV7-9 with TRBJ2-7; 7 bases agree with TRBD1. This CDR3 comprises 15 residues. Trimming at V came to 4 bases and at J to 0 bases, leaving 6 bases not matched to a gene. The germline CDR1 and CDR2 sequences are SEHNR and FQNEAQ (reference sequence). In DNA form, the CDR3 reads TGTGCCAGCAGCTCCACCGGGACAGTCTCCTACGAGCAGTACTTC. It encodes CASSSTGTVSYEQYF.

This rearrangement joins TRBV4-3 to TRBJ2-7, with 7 nucleotides matching TRBD2. The CDR3 totals 14 residues. Unmatched junction bases numbered 4, after V lost 1 base and J lost 4 bases. The germline V gene has CDR1 LGHNA and CDR2 YSLEER. The CDR3: CASSQGGAGYEQYF. The CDR3 bases are TGCGCCAGCAGCCAAGGTGGAGCGGGATACGAGCAGTACTTC.

The chain carries TRBV9 and TRBJ1-2, with a tentative D call TRBD1 (5 bases). Trimming removed 3 bases from V and 6 bases from J, with 15 bases in between. Germline-derived CDR1 and CDR2 are SGDLS and YYNGEE. This CDR3 region has 14 residues. The CDR3 loop reads CASSGDSSVNGYTF. DNA of the CDR3: TGTGCCAGCAGCGGTGACAGTTCGGTCAATGGCTACACCTTC.

The rearrangement joins TRBV7-8 to TRBJ2-5; 7 positions match TRBD1. The V gene end was trimmed by 3 bases and the J gene end by 4 bases; junction bases not matched to a gene: 8. The length of the CDR3 is 15 residues. Germline values: CDR1 SGHVS, CDR2 FQNEAQ. CDR3: CASSFNTGEPETQYF. In nucleotides, the CDR3 is TGTGCCAGCAGCTTTAACACAGGGGAACCAGAGACCCAGTACTTC.

The V gene is TRBV3-1 (or the pseudogene TRBV3-2), the J gene TRBJ2-7; possible D gene TRBD2, 6 bases. V was cut by 4 bases and J by 5 bases, with 27 bases left in between. Germline loops: CDR1 LGHDT, CDR2 YNNKEL (reference sequence). There are 18 residues in the CDR3. The CDR3 loop reads CASSLEVAKSGGIDEQYF. CDR3 coding DNA: TGTGCCAGCAGCCTCGAAGTGGCGAAGTCCGGAGGGATTGACGAGCAGTACTTC.

Only one count was recorded for this clone. The V gene is TRBV3-1 (or the pseudogene TRBV3-2), the J gene TRBJ2-7, with 8 bases matching TRBD2. The CDR3 length is 15 residues. Germline V gives CDR1 LGHDT, CDR2 YNNKEL (reference sequence). Trimming cost V 2 bases and J 2 bases; bases outside gene matches: 5. In DNA, the CDR3 is TGTGCCAGCAGCCAAACTAGCGGACTAACCTACGAGCAGTACTTC. Its translation: CASSQTSGLTYEQYF.

The chain is built from TRBV6-5 and TRBJ1-4; unclear D gene. V was trimmed by 3 bases and J by 8 bases, leaving 13 bases between them. The CDR3 has 14 amino acids. Germline assignment: CDR1 MNHEY and CDR2 SVGAGI. CDR3 nucleotides: TGTGCCAGCAGTTATGACACCCGGAGGGAAAAACTGTTTTTT. Translation gives CASSYDTRREKLFF.

The rearrangement joins TRBV28 to TRBJ1-5; TRBD1 is a possible D gene (5 bases). Germline lookup yields CDR1 MDHEN and CDR2 SYDVKM. V was pared by 6 bases and J by 0 bases, with 15 bases between. The length of the CDR3 is 16 residues. The CDR3 DNA reads as TGTGCCAGCAGGTCCTTGGGGGGTGGTAGCAATCAGCCCCAGCATTTT. It encodes CASRSLGGGSNQPQHF.

The chain recombines TRBV19 with TRBJ2-2; 8 bases are shared with TRBD1. CDR3 length: 14 residues. Unmatched junction bases numbered 3, after V lost 5 bases and J lost 4 bases. Germline CDR1 LNHDA, CDR2 SQIVND (reference sequence). The CDR3, as DNA: TGTGCCAGTAGTGTGGACAGGGCCACCGGGGAGCTGTTTTTT. Its translation: CASSVDRATGELFF.

Of note for this clone: This sample includes further DNA sequences coding for the same CDR3. Here the CDR3 reads CASSLGAGPQETQYF. The DNA of the CDR3 is TGTGCCAGCAGCTTAGGAGCGGGACCCCAAGAGACCCAGTACTTC. The rearrangement links TRBV7-2 to TRBJ2-5; 7 positions agree with TRBD2. Germline V gene lookup returns CDR1 SGHTA and CDR2 FQGNSA. The CDR3 sequence is 15 residues long. J was trimmed by 1 base and V by 1 base; bases with no gene match: 3.

This clone was counted between two and nine times. V usage is TRBV11-2 and J usage is TRBJ1-2; 7 positions agree with TRBD1. Germline CDR1 and CDR2: SGHAT and FQNNGV. There are 13 residues in the CDR3. Germline trimming cut 3 bases from V and 6 bases from J; bases unmatched to any gene: 4. The CDR3 nucleotides are TGTGCCAGCAGCTTGGGACAGACTAATGGCTACACCTTC. It specifies CASSLGQTNGYTF.

The J gene is TRBJ2-7, the V gene TRBV11-1; D perhaps matches TRBD1 (5 bases). This CDR3 has 13 amino acids. Per germline, CDR1 SGHAT and CDR2 FQDESV (reference sequence). V was clipped by 5 bases and J by 7 bases, with 15 bases between them. CDR3 sequence (DNA): TGTGCCAGCAGCCCCAGTGGGGCGTGGGAGCAGTACTTC. This translates into CASSPSGAWEQYF.

The chain combines TRBV7-6 with TRBJ1-4; D is uncertain. V lost 3 bases to trimming and J lost 8 bases, with 7 bases between them. This CDR3 region has 12 residues. Germline lookup yields CDR1 SGHVS and CDR2 FNYEAQ. The CDR3 bases are TGTGCCAGCAGCTTTGAACGGGAAAAACTGTTTTTT. It encodes CASSFEREKLFF.

The chain combines TRBV28 with TRBJ1-2; no definite D call. CDR3 size: 15 residues. Trimming removed 1 base at V and 6 bases at J, with 15 bases between. Germline CDR1 MDHEN, CDR2 SYDVKM. Here the CDR3 DNA reads TGTGCCAGCAGTTTATCATTTGAGGGCGTTCATGGCTACACCTTC. Translating it yields CASSLSFEGVHGYTF.

The chain is built from TRBV5-6 and TRBJ1-3, with TRBD1 as a possible D gene (5 bases). This CDR3 spans 16 amino acids. Germline V CDR1 and CDR2: SGHDT, YYEEEE. Between the trimmed V and J ends, which lost 1 base and 2 bases, there was a span of 13 bases. This chain's CDR3 is CASSLPPTGPGNTIYF. In nucleotides, the CDR3 is TGTGCCAGCAGCTTGCCCCCCACAGGTCCTGGAAACACCATATATTTT.

CDR3 DNA sequence: TGCGCCAGCAGCTTGGCCGGGAACACAGATACGCAGTATTTT. Its protein product is CASSLAGNTDTQYF. The chain recombines TRBV5-1 with TRBJ2-3, with a tentative D call TRBD2 (5 bases). This CDR3 is 14 amino acids long. The germline V gene has CDR1 SGHRS and CDR2 YFSETQ. The germline V and J ends were trimmed by 0 bases and 2 bases, with 7 bases remaining between them.

This clone was seen a few times. V gene TRBV6-2 or TRBV6-3 combines with J gene TRBJ1-5; D remains ambiguous. There are 14 residues in the CDR3. Trimming took 4 bases from V and 2 from J, leaving 9 bases between them. The germline CDR1 and CDR2 sequences are MNHEY and SVGEGT. CDR3 nucleotides: TGTGCCAGCAGTTTTTCCGGGGGCAATCAGCCCCAGCATTTT. Translating it yields CASSFSGGNQPQHF.

This rearrangement joins TRBV20-1 to TRBJ2-7; unclear D gene. V shed 2 bases and J shed 3 bases, with 5 bases lying between them. The CDR3 runs to 11 residues. Looked up from germline, CDR1 is DFQATT and CDR2 is SNEGSKA (reference sequence). For the CDR3, the DNA is TGCAGTGCTAGAAGGAGCTACGAGCAGTACTTC. Translated: CSARRSYEQYF.